Presented here are 17 T cell receptor beta chains from one specimen sequenced in a study of blood T cell repertoires in COVID-19. Some clones are missing from TCRdb's copy, which holds only in-frame ones; the method was immunoSEQ multiplex PCR. Altogether 70,000 to 85,000 clones are present, 87% being singletons, with the ten largest covering around 2.9%. Sequencing was performed on peripheral blood. The source is a woman in her forties or fifties with active or convalescent COVID-19.

V gene TRBV3-1 (or the pseudogene TRBV3-2) combines with J gene TRBJ1-2; a possible D gene is TRBD1 (6 bases). V was pared by 2 bases and J by 0 bases, with 13 bases between. Germline V CDR1 and CDR2: LGHDT, YNNKEL (reference sequence). CDR3 length: 16 residues. The CDR3 nucleotides read TGTGCCAGCAGCCAACTCCCCGACAGGTCTAACTATGGCTACACCTTC. Amino acid sequence: CASSQLPDRSNYGYTF.

The rearrangement joins TRBV12-3 or TRBV12-4 to TRBJ1-2, with TRBD1 matching 7 bases. The ends lost 6 bases at V and 8 bases at J; junction bases unmatched: 6. The CDR3 sequence is 12 residues long. CDR3 sequence: CASRDQGGGYTF. The DNA for the CDR3 is TGTGCCAGCAGGGATCAGGGGGGCGGCTACACCTTC.

The chain joins TRBV9 to TRBJ1-3; D possibly corresponds to TRBD1 (6 bases). Germline V gene data show CDR1 as SGDLS and CDR2 as YYNGEE. V was trimmed by 4 bases and J by 2 bases, leaving 10 bases between them. This CDR3 has 14 residues. CDR3 in DNA: TGTGCCAGCAGCTTCGGACAGCCTGGAAACACCATATATTTT. Translating it yields CASSFGQPGNTIYF.

This clone was observed once. This chain uses TRBV19 with TRBJ2-3, with 7 positions matching TRBD1. Germline V gene sequence: CDR1 LNHDA, CDR2 SQIVND (reference sequence). Trimming took 7 bases from V and 2 from J; bases not matched to a gene: 12. The length of the CDR3 is 16 residues. The CDR3 coding sequence is TGTGCCAGTACCCTCTCCCGGGACAGAAACACAGATACGCAGTATTTT. Translating gives CASTLSRDRNTDTQYF. Full variable domain (outside the CDR3, taken from reference TRBV19 and TRBJ2-3): DGGITQSPKYLFRKEGQNVTLSCEQNLNHDAMYWYRQDPGQGLRLIYYSQIVNDFQKGDIAEGYSVSREKKESFPLTVTSAQKNPTAFYLCASTLSRDRNTDTQYFGPGTRLTVL.

The chain links TRBV25-1 to TRBJ2-7, with D unresolved. The CDR3 is made up of 11 amino acids. The germline V gene has CDR1 MGHDK and CDR2 SYGVNS. V gave up 5 bases and J gave up 3 bases, with 5 bases separating them. CDR3 nucleotides: TGTGCCAGCAGTTACTTCTACGAGCAGTACTTC. Protein sequence: CASSYFYEQYF.

This chain uses TRBV4-2 with TRBJ2-2; 8 bases fit TRBD2. The CDR3 totals 17 residues. The J segment lost 4 bases and the V segment lost 0 bases, leaving 7 bases of the junction unmatched. Per the germline V gene, CDR1 is LGHNA and CDR2 is YNFKEQ. CDR3 in DNA: TGTGCCAGCAGCCAAGAGGGCAGCGGGGGCCTCACCGGGGAGCTGTTTTTT. This sequence encodes CASSQEGSGGLTGELFF.

The V and J genes are TRBV9 and TRBJ2-1; a possible D gene is TRBD1 (8 bases). The germline V and J ends were trimmed by 0 bases and 5 bases, with 21 bases remaining between them. This CDR3 has 18 amino acids. CDR1 SGDLS and CDR2 YYNGEE come from the germline V gene. The CDR3 region has the DNA TGTGCCAGCAGCGTAGGTGGGAGGGGGACAGGACGAAACAATGAGCAGTTCTTC. This sequence encodes CASSVGGRGTGRNNEQFF.

The rearrangement uses TRBV23-1 and TRBJ2-1, with D perhaps matching TRBD1 (6 bases). TRBV23-1 is an open reading frame, and its role is uncertain. V lost 7 bases and J 6 bases, leaving 19 bases between the germline ends. The CDR3 has 15 residues. CDR3: CASTETGWRINEQFF. The CDR3 DNA reads as TGCGCCAGCACAGAGACAGGTTGGCGCATCAATGAGCAGTTCTTC.

The chain employs TRBV18 and TRBJ2-7, with 7 bases matching TRBD1. The V and J ends lost 2 bases and 3 bases, in that order; junction bases with no gene match: 7. The CDR3 extends over 15 amino acids. In germline, CDR1 is KGHSH, CDR2 LQKENI. The CDR3 DNA sequence: TGTGCCAGCTCACCAGGGGACAGATTAAACTACGAGCAGTACTTC. Translated: CASSPGDRLNYEQYF.

This clone came up a few times. The chain couples TRBV12-3 or TRBV12-4 to TRBJ2-7; TRBD1 matches at 8 bases. The V segment lost 3 bases and the J segment 11 bases; nucleotides outside the gene matches: 6. The CDR3 sequence is 12 residues long. The CDR3: CASSLSGGVKYF. The CDR3 DNA reads as TGTGCCAGCAGTTTGTCAGGGGGCGTGAAGTACTTC.

V and J are TRBV4-2 and TRBJ1-5, with TRBD1 as a possible D gene (6 bases). Germline-derived CDR1 and CDR2 are LGHNA and YNFKEQ. V lost 1 base, J lost 6 bases, and 16 bases lay in between. The CDR3 sequence is 16 residues long. CDR3 sequence reads: CASSQGPRQELQPQHF. CDR3 sequence (DNA): TGTGCCAGCAGCCAAGGGCCAAGACAGGAGCTTCAGCCCCAGCATTTT.

The chain combines TRBV6-2 or TRBV6-3 with TRBJ1-1; D is undetermined. The CDR3 loop spans 14 amino acids. CDR1 MNHEY and CDR2 SVGEGT come from the germline V gene. V lost 4 bases to trimming and J lost 1 base, with 10 bases between them. The CDR3 DNA sequence: TGTGCCAGCAGTTTGCCAGGCGAGAACACTGAAGCTTTCTTT. Translating it yields CASSLPGENTEAFF.

The genes are TRBV6-6 and TRBJ2-7, with no clear D. This CDR3 is built from 14 residues. V was pared by 0 bases and J by 3 bases, with 9 bases between. CDR1 is MNHNY, CDR2 SVGAGI, per germline (reference sequence). The CDR3 coding sequence is TGTGCCAGCAGTTACTCGACGGGTTTCTACGAGCAGTACTTC. The encoded protein is CASSYSTGFYEQYF.

The chain couples TRBV19 to TRBJ1-2; TRBD1 matches at 8 bases. The CDR3 contains 13 residues. The trim removed 4 bases at V and 8 bases at J, leaving 6 bases unmatched. CDR1 and CDR2 (germline): LNHDA, SQIVND (reference sequence). The CDR3 protein is CASSTTGVQGYTF. In DNA form, the CDR3 reads TGTGCCAGTAGTACGACAGGGGTTCAAGGCTACACCTTC.

The chain links TRBV19 to TRBJ1-2; D not resolved. The ends were cut back, 0 bases at V and 5 bases at J, with 10 bases in the middle. CDR1 LNHDA and CDR2 SQIVND come from the germline V gene (reference sequence). The CDR3 has 14 residues. CDR3 amino acids: CASSIEEAAYGYTF. The CDR3 coding sequence is TGTGCCAGTAGTATAGAGGAGGCTGCTTATGGCTACACCTTC.

The rearrangement links TRBV6-2 or TRBV6-3 to TRBJ2-7; 10 bases are a match to TRBD2. After removal of 2 bases from V and 9 bases from J, the junction contained 7 bases not matched to a gene. The CDR3 consists of 14 residues. Germline CDR1 MNHEY, CDR2 SVGEGT. The CDR3 spells CASSYGPGLASQYF. The CDR3 DNA reads as TGTGCCAGCAGTTACGGTCCGGGACTAGCGTCGCAGTACTTC.

The J gene is TRBJ1-3, the V gene TRBV11-2; D call uncertain. Deletions cut 0 bases from V and 0 bases from J, with 3 bases between. The CDR3 contains 14 residues. The germline V gene has CDR1 SGHAT and CDR2 FQNNGV. CDR3 coding DNA: TGTGCCAGCAGCTTAGAGCGCTCTGGAAACACCATATATTTT. Translating it yields CASSLERSGNTIYF.